The rows below give T cell receptor beta chains drawn from one sample of a study of blood T cells in healthy people across ages. TCRdb independently ran MiXCR on the 5' RACE reads; one entry per CDR3 protein. The profile shows hundreds of thousands of distinct CDR3 sequences, around 24% of them singletons. The same sample was also used in a study of T cells of mothers and their children.

Specimen: blood. The receptor source for this set is a boy aged 10-17 years in good health. Each CDR3 is given with its conserved first and last residue. The order of the fields is V gene, J gene, D gene, clone size, CDR3 DNA, CDR3 protein. D genes are given only for firm matches. Rows may omit the clone size; those that give it use once, few, many or a size class.

V: TRBV30; J: TRBJ2-3; D: .; size: few; DNA: TGTGCCTGGAGTGTACAAGACACAGATACGCAGTATTTT; CDR3: CAWSVQDTDTQYF
V: TRBV4-3; J: TRBJ2-1; D: .; size: few; DNA: TGCGCCAGCAAGGACCGGGACACCGACTACAATGAGCAGTTCTTC; CDR3: CASKDRDTDYNEQFF
V: TRBV5-6; J: TRBJ2-2; D: TRBD1; size: .; DNA: TGTGCCAGCAGCTTACTGACAGGGGGCGCGGTATACTACACCGGGGAGCTGTTTTTT; CDR3: CASSLLTGGAVYYTGELFF
V: TRBV5-6; J: TRBJ1-2; D: TRBD1; size: .; DNA: TGTGCCAGCAGCGGCGGGGACAGCCTCTATGGCTACACCTTC; CDR3: CASSGGDSLYGYTF
V: TRBV4-1; J: TRBJ2-7; D: .; size: .; DNA: TGCGCCAGCAGCCAGCCCGCCCGACGTGAGGCCTACGAGCAGTACTTC; CDR3: CASSQPARREAYEQYF
V: TRBV4-1; J: TRBJ2-1; D: .; size: .; DNA: TGCGCCAGCAGCCGCGGATCCCCAGCGGGCAACGAGCAGTTCTTC; CDR3: CASSRGSPAGNEQFF
V: TRBV6-2/TRBV6-3; J: TRBJ2-1; D: TRBD2; size: .; DNA: TGTGCCAGCAGGGGTAGGACTAGCGGCTACAATGAGCAGTTCTTC; CDR3: CASRGRTSGYNEQFF
V: TRBV6-5; J: TRBJ1-3; D: TRBD1; size: .; DNA: TGTGCCAGCACCCGGAGTTACAGGGGTGGAAACACCATATATTTT; CDR3: CASTRSYRGGNTIYF
V: TRBV24-1; J: TRBJ2-1; D: TRBD1; size: few; DNA: TGTGCCACCAGTGAATCCTGGGACAGGGCCTACAATGAGCAGTTCTTC; CDR3: CATSESWDRAYNEQFF
V: TRBV4-2; J: TRBJ2-3; D: .; size: .; DNA: TGTGCCAGCAGCCAAGGCCTAGCGAGTAACACAGATACGCAGTATTTT; CDR3: CASSQGLASNTDTQYF
V: TRBV7-9; J: TRBJ1-6; D: .; size: .; DNA: TGTGCCAGCAGCCAAGACAGGAGAACTAATAATTCACCCCTCCACTTT; CDR3: CASSQDRRTNNSPLHF
V: TRBV4-3; J: TRBJ2-1; D: TRBD2; size: .; DNA: TGCGCCAGCCGACGGGAGGTAGCGGACTACAATGAGCAGTTCTTC; CDR3: CASRREVADYNEQFF
V: TRBV29-1; J: TRBJ2-3; D: TRBD2; size: .; DNA: TGCAGCTCAAGGGAAGCGGGAGGTACAGATACACAGTATTTT; CDR3: CSSREAGGTDTQYF